Each of the 15 T cell receptor beta chains below was sequenced from the same sample in a study of PD-1 blockade in classical Hodgkin lymphoma. TCRdb's copy holds only in-frame clones and misses some; the assay was immunoSEQ multiplex PCR. The sample carries about 22,000 clones, around 94% recorded once. Specified time point: newly diagnosed, previously untreated cHL patient sample. Sequencing used peripheral blood mononuclear cells (PBMCs). These receptors were obtained from a human donor with classical Hodgkin lymphoma.

The V and J genes are TRBV6-1 and TRBJ2-5, with D possibly matching TRBD1 (6 bases). The germline V and J ends were trimmed by 5 bases and 7 bases, with 20 bases remaining between them. From germline, CDR1 is MNHNS and CDR2 SASEGT. The CDR3 has 15 residues. CDR3 in amino acids: CASSPGQRRFGTQYF. The CDR3, as DNA: TGTGCCAGCAGTCCGGGACAACGAAGATTCGGGACCCAGTACTTC.

The chain combines TRBV19 with TRBJ2-3; the D gene is possibly TRBD1 (5 bases). CDR3 length: 16 amino acids. Trimming shortened V by 2 bases and J by 4 bases, and 16 bases separated the two germline ends. The V gene's germline CDR1 is LNHDA and CDR2 SQIVND (reference sequence). CDR3 nucleotide sequence: TGTGCCAGTAGTATAAATCAGGGTTCAGTCGCAGATACGCAGTATTTT. Its translation: CASSINQGSVADTQYF.

The chain couples TRBV5-1 to TRBJ1-5; TRBD1 is a possible D gene (5 bases). This CDR3 contains 17 residues. Germline V lookup: CDR1 SGHRS, CDR2 YFSETQ. V dropped 0 bases and J dropped 0 bases, with 13 bases sitting between them. The CDR3 loop is CASSLGPAGDSNQPQHF. CDR3 coding DNA: TGCGCCAGCAGCTTGGGCCCGGCGGGGGATAGCAATCAGCCCCAGCATTTT. Full variable domain (missing parts from reference TRBV5-1 and TRBJ1-5): KAGVTQTPRYLIKTRGQQVTLSCSPISGHRSVSWYQQTPGQGLQFLFEYFSETQRNKGNFPGRFSGRQFSNSRSEMNVSTLELGDSALYLCASSLGPAGDSNQPQHFGDGTRLSIL.

This rearrangement joins TRBV2 to TRBJ2-5; D remains unclear. The ends were cut back, 3 bases at V and 2 bases at J, with 7 bases in the middle. CDR1 and CDR2 (germline): SNHLY, FYNNEI. This CDR3 is built from 13 residues. Here the CDR3 DNA reads TGTGCCAGCAGTGACTGGAGTCAAGAGACCCAGTACTTC. Translating it yields CASSDWSQETQYF.

This chain joins TRBV5-4 and TRBJ1-2; D might be TRBD1 (6 bases). CDR1 is SGHNT, CDR2 YYREEE, per germline (reference sequence). The CDR3 is 17 amino acids. The germline V and J ends were trimmed by 3 bases and 8 bases, with 26 bases remaining between them. CDR3 sequence reads: CASSSLFNRKGDQGYTF. The CDR3 DNA reads TGTGCCAGCAGCTCCCTTTTTAACAGGAAGGGGGACCAGGGCTACACCTTC.

CDR3 residues: CASSLGPKWGMRNQFF. CDR3 DNA: TGTGCCAGCAGCTTGGGACCGAAGTGGGGTATGCGGAATCAGTTCTTC. This chain uses TRBV5-6 with TRBJ2-1, with unresolved D. The CDR3 spans 16 residues. V lost 0 bases and J 13 bases, leaving 23 bases between the germline ends. The germline V gene encodes CDR1 SGHDT and CDR2 YYEEEE.

The V gene is TRBV7-2, the J gene TRBJ2-1; 16 positions match TRBD2. J was trimmed by 8 bases and V by 5 bases; bases with no gene match: 9. Germline CDR1 is SGHTA and CDR2 is FQGNSA. The CDR3 has 17 amino acids. CDR3 sequence reads: CASSRVGTSGGADEQFF. The CDR3, as DNA: TGTGCCAGCAGCCGTGTTGGGACTAGCGGGGGGGCAGATGAGCAGTTCTTC.

The genes are TRBV2 and TRBJ2-7, with TRBD2 matching over 9 bases. This CDR3 contains 14 residues. After removal of 4 bases from V and 3 bases from J, the junction contained 4 bases not matched to a gene. Germline values: CDR1 SNHLY, CDR2 FYNNEI. This CDR3 is CASSVISGSYEQYF. The CDR3, as DNA: TGTGCCAGCAGTGTGATTAGCGGGAGCTACGAGCAGTACTTC.

V gene TRBV7-9 combines with J gene TRBJ2-7; TRBD2 agrees at 7 bases. The V and J ends lost 5 bases and 2 bases, in that order; junction bases with no gene match: 9. The CDR3 is made up of 15 amino acids. Germline V CDR1 and CDR2: SEHNR, FQNEAQ (reference sequence). For the CDR3, the DNA is TGTGCCAGCAGCGTAGGGTGGGGGAGGGCCTACGAGCAGTACTTC. This codes for CASSVGWGRAYEQYF.

The chain employs TRBV7-8 and TRBJ2-5; D possibly corresponds to TRBD2 (5 bases). Per germline, CDR1 SGHVS and CDR2 FQNEAQ. The V end lost 5 bases, the J end lost 5 bases, and 6 bases lay between the germline ends. The CDR3 runs 11 residues. The CDR3 DNA follows: TGTGCCAGCAGCCCGGGGGAGACCCAGTACTTC. It yields the protein CASSPGETQYF.

The chain couples TRBV2 to TRBJ2-7; 9 bases line up with TRBD2. The CDR3 is 15 residues long. The J segment lost 5 bases and the V segment lost 10 bases, leaving 15 bases of the junction unmatched. The germline V gene has CDR1 SNHLY and CDR2 FYNNEI. This CDR3 reads CATRPGLAQTHEQYF. Written as DNA, the CDR3 is TGTGCCACCCGACCGGGACTAGCCCAAACGCACGAGCAGTACTTC.

The chain has TRBV9 and TRBJ1-1; 7 positions agree with TRBD1. CDR3 length: 17 amino acids. After removal of 0 bases from V and 2 bases from J, the junction contained 10 bases not matched to a gene. Germline values: CDR1 SGDLS, CDR2 YYNGEE. The CDR3 nucleotides are TGTGCCAGCAGCGTAGGCCCTGACAGGGTTGGAAACACTGAAGCTTTCTTT. This translates into CASSVGPDRVGNTEAFF.

On this clone: This specimen includes other DNA sequences encoding the same CDR3. J is TRBJ2-5 and V is TRBV2; TRBD1 matches 8 bases. Germline-derived CDR1 and CDR2 are SNHLY and FYNNEI. The CDR3 sequence is 17 residues long. V shed 0 bases and J 5 bases; nucleotides not matched to a gene: 11. CDR3 bases: TGTGCCAGCAGTGAAGCGGGTCGGGGCAGGGGGCGGGAGACCCAGTACTTC. Translated, it gives CASSEAGRGRGRETQYF.

J is TRBJ1-4 and V is TRBV4-3, with a possible D match to TRBD1 (5 bases). This CDR3 is built from 16 residues. The V gene lost 0 bases and the J gene lost 7 bases, with 15 bases spanning the gap. CDR1 and CDR2 from the germline V gene are LGHNA and YSLEER. The CDR3 DNA follows: TGCGCCAGCAGCCAAGATTTGGCCCGGGGGGGTGAAAAACTGTTTTTT. Residues: CASSQDLARGGEKLFF.

The CDR3 protein is CASSRYGQTYGYTF. The CDR3 nucleotides read TGTGCCAGCAGCCGATACGGACAGACCTATGGCTACACCTTC. V gene TRBV6-5 combines with J gene TRBJ1-2, with D perhaps matching TRBD1 (6 bases). There are 14 residues in the CDR3. Germline assignment: CDR1 MNHEY and CDR2 SVGAGI. The V and J ends lost 6 bases and 4 bases respectively, with 15 bases between them.